A single sample gave rise to the 21 T cell receptor beta chains below, sequenced in a study of cytomegalovirus exposure and HLA in healthy donors. Amplification used 60 Vbeta primers and 13 Jbeta primers. This table comes from immunoSEQ multiplex PCR, and its TCRdb copy is limited to in-frame clones, with some not included. The table includes approximately 160,000 clones, roughly four fifths detected once. The sample was PBMCs. The receptor source for this set is a girl under 18 in good health and CMV-seropositive.

CDR3 DNA sequence: TGCGCCAGCAGCCTGCGGACAGGGCTCTCTGGAAACACCATATATTTT. This sequence encodes CASSLRTGLSGNTIYF. V and J are TRBV4-1 and TRBJ1-3, with 8 bases fitting TRBD1. Germline V gene data show CDR1 as MGHRA and CDR2 as YSYEKL. CDR3 length: 16 residues. V dropped 4 bases and J dropped 0; count of bases not matched to a gene: 5.

V gene TRBV30 combines with J gene TRBJ1-2; D gene ambiguous. Deletions cut 0 bases from V and 6 bases from J, with 11 bases between. This CDR3 is built from 13 residues. From germline, CDR1 is GTSNPN and CDR2 SVGIG (reference sequence). The CDR3 nucleotides are TGTGCCTGGAGTGTACGATTGAGTGATGGCTACACCTTC. It translates to CAWSVRLSDGYTF.

There are a few counts of this clone. The CDR3 here is CASTNREHHGYTF. CDR3 bases: TGTGCCAGTACTAATCGAGAGCATCATGGCTACACCTTC. The V and J genes are TRBV19 and TRBJ1-2; no firm D call. Trimming shortened V by 7 bases and J by 6 bases, and 15 bases separated the two germline ends. Germline CDR1 is LNHDA and CDR2 is SQIVND (reference sequence). CDR3 length: 13 residues.

This clone showed up just a few times. The chain carries TRBV6-5 and TRBJ2-7, with TRBD2 matching 9 bases. The CDR3 runs 14 residues. Germline V gives CDR1 MNHEY, CDR2 SVGAGI. J lost 3 bases, V lost 5 bases, and 5 bases had no gene match. CDR3 sequence: CASSEAGGLYEQYF. As DNA, the CDR3 is TGTGCCAGCAGTGAGGCGGGGGGGCTCTACGAGCAGTACTTC.

The chain combines TRBV5-5 with TRBJ1-5; D call uncertain. This CDR3 is 16 amino acids long. Germline assignment: CDR1 SGHKS and CDR2 YYEKEE (reference sequence). Trimming pared 4 bases from V and 2 bases from J, leaving 16 bases between. CDR3 loop: CASSHYDLTGNQPQHF. The CDR3 DNA follows: TGTGCCAGCAGCCACTACGACCTGACCGGCAATCAGCCCCAGCATTTT.

The CDR3 coding sequence is TGTGCCAGCAGTTTTGGGACAGGACTTAGCACAGATACGCAGTATTTT. It specifies CASSFGTGLSTDTQYF. The V gene is TRBV27, the J gene TRBJ2-3; TRBD1 aligns across 8 bases. The CDR3 runs to 16 residues. The V gene's germline CDR1 is MNHEY and CDR2 SMNVEV (reference sequence). J lost 0 bases, V lost 3 bases, and 5 bases had no gene match.

The DNA of the CDR3 is TGTGCCACCAGCAGAGGGACAGGGGGCACTGAAGCTTTCTTT. The encoded protein is CATSRGTGGTEAFF. The V call is TRBV15, the J call TRBJ1-1, with TRBD1 identical over 10 bases. This CDR3 region has 14 residues. Germline V gene data show CDR1 as LNHNV and CDR2 as YYDKDF (reference sequence). V trimming: 1 base; J trimming: 4 bases; junction bases outside the gene matches: 0.

The V call is TRBV7-6, the J call TRBJ2-2; 8 bases agree with TRBD2. The junction had 4 bases not matched to a gene; V was cut back by 0 bases and J by 7 bases. Looked up from germline, CDR1 is SGHVS and CDR2 is FNYEAQ. CDR3 length: 15 amino acids. In DNA form, the CDR3 reads TGTGCCAGCAGCTTAGCGAGTCTAGCGGGCGGGGAGCTGTTTTTT. Amino acids: CASSLASLAGGELFF.

The J gene is TRBJ1-2, the V gene TRBV9; 7 bases line up with TRBD1. CDR3 length: 13 amino acids. Unmatched junction bases numbered 5, after V lost 2 bases and J lost 7 bases. CDR1 is SGDLS, CDR2 YYNGEE, per germline. CDR3 amino acids: CASSVGDSVGYTF. CDR3 sequence (DNA): TGTGCCAGCAGCGTGGGGGACAGCGTTGGCTACACCTTC.

This clone was recorded a few times. The V and J genes are TRBV19 and TRBJ1-1, with 8 bases lining up with TRBD1. Germline CDR1 is LNHDA and CDR2 is SQIVND (reference sequence). With 8 bases clipped from V and 1 base from J, the junction kept 3 bases outside the gene matches. The CDR3 is 13 amino acids. CDR3 sequence (DNA): TGTGCCAGTCAACAGGGGGAGAACACTGAAGCTTTCTTT. This codes for CASQQGENTEAFF. The whole variable domain, remainder taken from reference TRBV19 and TRBJ1-1, is DGGITQSPKYLFRKEGQNVTLSCEQNLNHDAMYWYRQDPGQGLRLIYYSQIVNDFQKGDIAEGYSVSREKKESFPLTVTSAQKNPTAFYLCASQQGENTEAFFGQGTRLTVV.

The chain joins TRBV6-5 to TRBJ1-5; TRBD1 is a possible D gene (6 bases). Looked up from germline, CDR1 is MNHEY and CDR2 is SVGAGI. CDR3 size: 14 residues. The V and J ends lost 5 bases and 6 bases respectively, with 14 bases between them. CDR3 region: CASSEVWGLQPQHF. The CDR3 DNA reads TGTGCCAGCAGTGAAGTGTGGGGGCTTCAGCCCCAGCATTTT.

This chain joins TRBV11-2 and TRBJ2-3; 7 bases agree with TRBD2. This CDR3 is built from 14 residues. The V gene end was trimmed by 5 bases and the J gene end by 7 bases; junction bases not matched to a gene: 9. CDR1 is SGHAT and CDR2 is FQNNGV in the germline V gene. As DNA, the CDR3 is TGTGCCAGCAGCCCCCCGTCGGGGGGAAATACGCAGTATTTT. It encodes CASSPPSGGNTQYF.

The chain employs TRBV5-4 and TRBJ1-2; 9 nucleotides match TRBD1. V lost 5 bases to trimming and J lost 4 bases; unmatched junction nucleotides: 9. From germline, CDR1 is SGHNT and CDR2 YYREEE (reference sequence). CDR3 length: 15 residues. This CDR3 reads CASSQGTGKAYGYTF. The CDR3 nucleotides are TGTGCCAGCAGTCAGGGGACAGGGAAGGCCTATGGCTACACCTTC.

The chain joins TRBV11-1 to TRBJ1-2, with no clear D. Trimming pared 5 bases from V and 1 base from J, leaving 14 bases between. CDR1 and CDR2 from the germline V gene are SGHAT and FQDESV (reference sequence). The CDR3 length is 15 residues. The CDR3 loop reads CASSPYRGFNYGYTF. DNA for the CDR3: TGTGCCAGCAGCCCCTACCGCGGATTTAACTATGGCTACACCTTC. Full variable domain (missing parts from reference TRBV11-1 and TRBJ1-2): EAEVAQSPRYKITEKSQAVAFWCDPISGHATLYWYRQILGQGPELLVQFQDESVVDDSQLPKDRFSAERLKGVDSTLKIQPAELGDSAMYLCASSPYRGFNYGYTFGSGTRLTVV.

The rearrangement joins TRBV7-8 to TRBJ1-2; 11 bases agree with TRBD1. J lost 7 bases, V lost 4 bases, and 11 bases had no gene match. The CDR3 covers 16 residues. Germline V CDR1 and CDR2: SGHVS, FQNEAQ. CDR3 sequence reads: CASSYDGQGASVGYTF. The CDR3 coding sequence is TGTGCCAGCAGCTACGACGGACAGGGGGCGTCGGTTGGCTACACCTTC.

The chain recombines TRBV10-3 with TRBJ1-2; a weak D match, TRBD1 (6 bases). The germline V gene encodes CDR1 ENHRY and CDR2 SYGVKD. V was shortened by 2 bases and J by 4 bases, with 11 bases between the two germline ends. This CDR3 is built from 14 residues. CDR3: CAISEQQQGYGYTF. The DNA of the CDR3 is TGTGCCATCAGTGAGCAGCAACAGGGCTATGGCTACACCTTC.

V usage is TRBV9 and J usage is TRBJ2-1; D gene unclear. The V gene lost 0 bases and the J gene lost 0 bases, with 7 bases spanning the gap. Germline CDR1 is SGDLS and CDR2 is YYNGEE. This CDR3 region has 15 residues. CDR3 loop: CASSVGHVSYNEQFF. The CDR3 region has the DNA TGTGCCAGCAGCGTAGGGCATGTCTCCTACAATGAGCAGTTCTTC. The variable domain in full, with the rest retrieved from reference TRBV9 and TRBJ2-1, is DSGVTQTPKHLITATGQRVTLRCSPRSGDLSVYWYQQSLDQGLQFLIQYYNGEERAKGNILERFSAQQFPDLHSELNLSSLELGDSALYFCASSVGHVSYNEQFFGPGTRLTVL.

This chain uses TRBV5-1 with TRBJ1-4; no firm D call. The V gene's germline CDR1 is SGHRS and CDR2 YFSETQ. Trimming shortened V by 0 bases and J by 7 bases, and 13 bases separated the two germline ends. The CDR3 runs to 15 residues. CDR3 sequence (DNA): TGCGCCAGCAGCTTGGCAGGAGGGCCGCTTGAAAAACTGTTTTTT. Translation gives CASSLAGGPLEKLFF.

This clone occurred a few times. V is TRBV7-9 and J is TRBJ1-1, with 8 bases matching TRBD1. The germline gives CDR1 SEHNR, CDR2 FQNEAQ (reference sequence). There are 16 residues in the CDR3. The trim removed 5 bases at V and 3 bases at J, leaving 11 bases unmatched. The CDR3 DNA is TGTGCCAGCAGCCCTCCCCCAGGGGGCGGAGACACTGAAGCTTTCTTT. Translating gives CASSPPPGGGDTEAFF.

This rearrangement joins TRBV27 to TRBJ2-3; TRBD2 matches 9 bases. Germline V gene sequence: CDR1 MNHEY, CDR2 SMNVEV (reference sequence). This CDR3 region has 17 residues. V lost 6 bases, J lost 2 bases, and 12 bases stayed unmatched. CDR3 sequence: CASSSLGSGGPTDTQYF. The CDR3 DNA sequence: TGTGCCAGCAGCTCCCTTGGGAGCGGGGGGCCCACAGATACGCAGTATTTT.

This chain connects TRBV7-2 to TRBJ1-5; 7 nucleotides align to TRBD1. Germline V lookup: CDR1 SGHTA, CDR2 FQGNSA. The V and J ends lost 4 bases and 5 bases, in that order; junction bases with no gene match: 5. This CDR3 spans 14 amino acids. The CDR3: CASSSNRGHQPQHF. CDR3 nucleotides: TGTGCCAGCAGCTCGAACAGGGGCCATCAGCCCCAGCATTTT.